Included here is one T cell receptor (beta chain) sequence, with context. An end of the junction does not agree with germline; a read error may underlie this. This sample's RNA came from whole unsorted tissue. The data derive from a study of tumor and adjacent non-tumor tissue in lung cancer. Study-wide context: Histology: under 15 adenocarcinoma, 2 squamous cell carcinoma, 1 small cell lung cancer.

TCRbeta libraries were built with three rounds of nested PCR, modified from ARM-PCR. TCRdb passed the multiplex PCR reads through MiXCR, listing each CDR3 protein once. Found here are about 66,000 distinct CDR3 sequences, 73% of them singletons; the top ten hold 28%. Germline CDR1 MDHEN, CDR2 SYDVKM. The length of the CDR3 is 14 residues. The TCR was taken from a man aged 55 to 69 with non-small cell lung cancer. What was sequenced was lung tumor tissue. The chain uses TRBV28 and TRBJ1-1; D ambiguous. The CDR3 sequence is CASSFEQVNTEVFF. The CDR3 bases are TGTGCCAGCAGTTTTGAGCAGGTGAACACTGAAGTTTTCTTT. The complete variable domain, with remaining parts taken from reference TRBV28 and TRBJ1-1, reads DVKVTQSSRYLVKRTGEKVFLECVQDMDHENMFWYRQDPGLGLRLIYFSYDVKMKEKGDIPEGYSVSREKKERFSLILESASTNQTSMYLCASSFEQVNTEVFFGQGTRLTVV.